This TCR beta chain is drawn from a study of control samples from healthy donors and cancer patients. Data came from immunoSEQ multiplex PCR; TCRdb stores just in-frame clones and leaves some out. The data hold around 140,000 clones, with about nine tenths observed a single time. Germline values: CDR1 MNHEY, CDR2 SVGAGI. Deletions cut 6 bases from V and 0 bases from J, with 5 bases between. The CDR3 has 13 amino acids. The sequencing input was blood. The rearrangement joins TRBV6-5 to TRBJ1-4; no firm D call. The clonotype originates from a woman aged 45-65 years in good health. CDR3 DNA: TGTGCCAGCAGGATTACAACTAATGAAAAACTGTTTTTT. This codes for CASRITTNEKLFF.